This TCR beta chain was captured in a study of vaccination and CD4 T cells after COVID-19 (dated by TCRdb to between 2021 and 2022). Some background on the complete study: SARS-CoV-2 positivity had been established in the convalescent patients by nasal swab PCR, and mild disease was recorded in roughly 10 of these patients and severe disease in one. The convalescent cohort included six males and four females, with two Hispanic individuals, seven Caucasians, two Asians and one multiracial person. Participants received two doses of either the Pfizer-BioNTech BNT162b2 vaccine (n=8) or the Moderna mRNA-1273 vaccine (n=2). Post-COVID blood samples were collected from convalescent patients a median of approximately 93 days after diagnosis, with a range of about 30 to 161 days. Post-vaccine blood samples were obtained a median of roughly 75 days after the second vaccine dose, with a range of about 12 to 241 days. Overlapping spike peptide pools from SARS-CoV-2 and from the common cold coronaviruses HCoV-NL63, HCoV-OC43 and HCoV-229E were used as culture stimuli. As controls, cultures received a CEFX viral epitope pool (the positive control), an HIV-1 Nef peptide pool (the negative control), or no peptide at all. In approximately ten COVID-19 convalescent patients and a handful of infection-naive healthy vaccine recipients, the spike-specific CD4+ TCR repertoire before mRNA vaccination was compared with the repertoire after mRNA vaccination.

What this sample's treatment or condition label stands for: approximately 11-day PBMC culture with coronavirus spike peptide pools or control peptides (ViraFEST assay). The ViraFEST assay, used in the study, expanded antigen-specific T cells with peptide pools and then identified the expanded clonotypes through TCR sequencing. The convalescent patients' positive SARS-CoV-2 PCR tests fell between March and December 2020, which was before the Alpha, Beta and Delta variants emerged in the United States. Each well held 2.2 million or so PBMCs cultured with about 9.8 ug/ml peptide pools in IMDM containing approximately 5% human AB serum and approximately 10 IU/ml IL-2. On days 3 and 7, half of the culture medium was replaced with fresh IL-2-containing medium. Once the cells had been in culture for roughly 11 days, the EasySep CD4+ T cell isolation kit was used to isolate CD4+ T cells by negative selection. PBMCs were separated from whole blood using Ficoll-Paque Plus gradient centrifugation and then either used fresh or cryopreserved at -140C. In general, triplicate wells were set up for every culture condition.

Study-wide findings and limitations: Of the vaccine-specific clones found in convalescent patients, nearly all (304 of 307) were mono-reactive for SARS-CoV-2 spike instead of being cross-reactive with common cold coronaviruses. Among convalescent patients, a median around 89% of the SARS-CoV-2-reactive clones seen after vaccination appeared only after vaccination, which suggests priming specific to the vaccine. The median count of SARS-CoV-2-reactive clonotypes went up from 20 to 25 after infection to some 38 after vaccination, although the change was not significant. The number of convalescent patients in the study was relatively small, and the study did not examine early timepoints following natural infection.

This clonotype occurred a few times. Its recognized antigen is unknown. No much larger clonotype is one base removed from it; base qualities were not supplied. Library generation was performed with PCR. At the Johns Hopkins FTIC core, DNA from the cultured CD4+ T cells underwent TCR sequencing with the Oncomine TCR Beta short-read assay. The QIAamp micro DNA kit was used to extract genomic DNA from the cultured CD4+ T cells. Oncomine TCR Beta libraries from cultured CD4+ T cells were pooled using unique dual indexes and sequenced on an Illumina iSeq 100. The study's processing was this. Non-productive sequences were filtered out, and CDR3s that did not start with C, did not end with F or W, or were shorter than 7 amino acids were discarded. Antigen-specific clonotypes were identified using the MANAFEST web application through comparison of peptide-stimulated wells with reference and other culture wells. For a clone to be called positive, the clone needed an FDR below 0.05, an odds ratio above 5, and a productive frequency above 0.1% in at least two of three replicate wells. A clonotype counted as cross-reactive if it showed significant expansion both in the SARS-CoV-2 spike wells and in at least one common cold coronavirus spike condition. Using R version 3.6.1, CDR3 homology was evaluated through Levenshtein distances (stringdist) along with unrooted phylogenetic trees (ape). TCRdb passed the public sequencing reads through fastp at Q25 and MiXCR, retaining productive beta sequences. Rows are combined by CDR3 protein, so each entry shows the most common genes and DNA. TCRdb assigned the V and J calls; the authors' analysis was not used. Within this sample are fewer than 11,000 distinct CDR3 sequences, with approximately 60% of them counted one time only. The ten most abundant clones make up about 15% of the sample.

The germline V and J ends show losses of 5 bases and 7 bases respectively, and no gene match explains 7 bases of the junction. Per the germline V gene, SNHLY is the CDR1 and FYNNEI is the CDR2. Measured from the cysteine to the phenylalanine, the CDR3 is 13 residues long. Only the CDR3 region is kept as DNA, spanning 39 bases read in frame from base 1. Sequencing used CD4+ T cells from blood, cultured in vitro. The TCR sequence derives from a human donor who had recovered from COVID-19. This sequence uses TRBV2 and TRBJ1-2; TRBD1 lines up with 7 middle nucleotides. The nucleotides are TGTGCCAGCAGTACTACAGGGGTCAGTGGCTACACCTTC. It specifies CASSTTGVSGYTF.